This T cell receptor (beta chain) was recorded in a study of T cell responses to AZD1222 COVID-19 vaccine. Study findings and constraints: The donor group comprised mostly white British people and more females; the analysis possibly underestimated clonal diversity. Only a handful of AZD1222 recipients were seropositive at baseline.

This clone was counted once. Antigen unknown. Libraries were prepared by immunoSEQ multiplex PCR; TCRdb keeps only in-frame clonotypes and omits some of them. This table has 150,000 or so clones, about 91% appearing once. This material consisted of peripheral blood, taken on day 0 of AZD1222 vaccination. The TCR originated in an adult in good health.

The CDR3 here is CASSLAPPGGPEAFF. CDR3 nucleotide sequence: TGTGCCAGCAGCTTAGCGCCTCCAGGGGGACCTGAAGCTTTCTTT. V and J are TRBV11-1 and TRBJ1-1, with 7 bases matching TRBD1. Per the germline V gene, CDR1 is SGHAT and CDR2 is FQDESV (reference sequence). Germline trimming cut 0 bases from V and 6 bases from J; bases unmatched to any gene: 7. CDR3 length equals 15 residues.